This is a list of T cell receptor beta chains from one sample in a study of cytomegalovirus exposure and HLA in healthy donors. Method: immunoSEQ multiplex PCR; TCRdb's copy keeps in-frame clones and lacks some. Of approximately 140,000 clones detected, 60% to 85% appear once; the ten largest clones hold approximately 1.5%. Sequencing was done on a sample of PBMCs. Receptors were obtained from a young woman in good health and CMV-seronegative. CDR3s include the opening cysteine and the closing phenylalanine or tryptophan. The D gene is left open where the match is weak. Size is stated for part of the rows, as once, few or many counts, or as a class when the clone is expanded.

cdr3_nt: TGTGCCAGCAGCTCCTCCGAGGGATCCGGGACAGGGTCCCAGTACTTC
cdr3_aa: CASSSSEGSGTGSQYF
clone_size: few
d_call: TRBD1
v_call: TRBV7-9
j_call: TRBJ2-5

cdr3_nt: TGTGCCTGGAGTGTACGAATCGGACAGGGGTACAATCAGCCCCAGCATTTT
cdr3_aa: CAWSVRIGQGYNQPQHF
clone_size: -
d_call: TRBD1
v_call: TRBV30
j_call: TRBJ1-5

cdr3_nt: TGCGCCAGCAGCTCGTCGTTAATGAGCGGCATTCTCTCCTACGAGCAGTACTTC
cdr3_aa: CASSSSLMSGILSYEQYF
clone_size: -
d_call: -
v_call: TRBV5-1
j_call: TRBJ2-7

cdr3_nt: TGCGCCAGCAGCTTGACCATACCCGGCGGCACTGAAGCTTTCTTT
cdr3_aa: CASSLTIPGGTEAFF
clone_size: -
d_call: -
v_call: TRBV5-1
j_call: TRBJ1-1

cdr3_nt: TGTGCCTGGAGTGGGACTGGCTACACAGATACGCAGTATTTT
cdr3_aa: CAWSGTGYTDTQYF
clone_size: few
d_call: -
v_call: TRBV30
j_call: TRBJ2-3

cdr3_nt: TGTGCCTGGGACGTAGCGGGACCCGGCACAGATACGCAGTATTTT
cdr3_aa: CAWDVAGPGTDTQYF
clone_size: -
d_call: TRBD2
v_call: TRBV30
j_call: TRBJ2-3

cdr3_nt: TGTGCCAGCAGCTTATCGTCAGTGAACACCGGGGAGCTGTTTTTT
cdr3_aa: CASSLSSVNTGELFF
clone_size: -
d_call: -
v_call: TRBV13
j_call: TRBJ2-2

cdr3_nt: TGTGCCGGCAGGCGTGCAACTAATGAAAAACTGTTTTTT
cdr3_aa: CAGRRATNEKLFF
clone_size: -
d_call: -
v_call: TRBV30
j_call: TRBJ1-4

cdr3_nt: TGTGCCAGCAGCTGGACAGGCCTTGAAGCTTTCTTT
cdr3_aa: CASSWTGLEAFF
clone_size: -
d_call: TRBD1
v_call: TRBV6-1
j_call: TRBJ1-1

cdr3_nt: TGCAGCGTTGGAATAGCGGGAGGCTGGACTAACAATGAGCAGTTCTTC
cdr3_aa: CSVGIAGGWTNNEQFF
clone_size: -
d_call: TRBD2
v_call: TRBV29-1
j_call: TRBJ2-1

cdr3_nt: TGTGCCAGTAGTATAGTGGCTAGCGGGGGGAAAAACATTCAGTACTTC
cdr3_aa: CASSIVASGGKNIQYF
clone_size: -
d_call: TRBD2
v_call: TRBV19
j_call: TRBJ2-4

cdr3_nt: TGCAGCTCGACGAGGGGGCTATCCACTGAAGCTTTCTTT
cdr3_aa: CSSTRGLSTEAFF
clone_size: few
d_call: TRBD1
v_call: TRBV29-1
j_call: TRBJ1-1

cdr3_nt: TGTGCCAGCAGTTCCCTACCAATCTCCGGGACAGGGGGCAGCTATGGCTACACCTTC
cdr3_aa: CASSSLPISGTGGSYGYTF
clone_size: -
d_call: TRBD1
v_call: TRBV27
j_call: TRBJ1-2

cdr3_nt: TGCGCCAGCAGCCAACGAGGGACCGGGGAGCTGTTTTTT
cdr3_aa: CASSQRGTGELFF
clone_size: -
d_call: -
v_call: TRBV5-1
j_call: TRBJ2-2

cdr3_nt: TGCAGTGGAGCGGAGGGGTATGGCTACACCTTC
cdr3_aa: CSGAEGYGYTF
clone_size: -
d_call: -
v_call: TRBV20-1
j_call: TRBJ1-2

cdr3_nt: TGTGCCAGCAGTAGACAGGGGGGTGGGCCCCAGCATTTT
cdr3_aa: CASSRQGGGPQHF
clone_size: -
d_call: TRBD1
v_call: TRBV6-5
j_call: TRBJ1-5

cdr3_nt: TGTGCCAGCAGCGTATATCGACTAGCGAATAAAGAGACCCAGTACTTC
cdr3_aa: CASSVYRLANKETQYF
clone_size: -
d_call: TRBD2
v_call: TRBV5-4
j_call: TRBJ2-5

cdr3_nt: TGTGCCAGCAGTTTGACAGGGGAAACTGAAGCTTTCTTT
cdr3_aa: CASSLTGETEAFF
clone_size: -
d_call: TRBD1
v_call: TRBV6-5
j_call: TRBJ1-1

cdr3_nt: TGCGCCAGCAGCCAAGGAGCTGGCGAGCAGTACTTC
cdr3_aa: CASSQGAGEQYF
clone_size: -
d_call: -
v_call: TRBV4-1
j_call: TRBJ2-7

cdr3_nt: TGTGCCAGTAGTTCCGCCCGGACGTTCAAGGGGGTGAACACTGAAGCTTTCTTT
cdr3_aa: CASSSARTFKGVNTEAFF
clone_size: -
d_call: -
v_call: TRBV19
j_call: TRBJ1-1

cdr3_nt: TGTGCCTGGAGTGTTGGACAGGTCTACACCTTC
cdr3_aa: CAWSVGQVYTF
clone_size: -
d_call: TRBD1
v_call: TRBV30
j_call: TRBJ1-2

cdr3_nt: TGCGCCAGCAGAGGGGGAGGGGATACGCAGTATTTT
cdr3_aa: CASRGGGDTQYF
clone_size: -
d_call: -
v_call: TRBV5-1
j_call: TRBJ2-3

cdr3_nt: TGTGCCAGCAGCTTAGTTGTCGCGGGAGGGAGGGGCAGCAATGAGCAGTTCTTC
cdr3_aa: CASSLVVAGGRGSNEQFF
clone_size: -
d_call: TRBD2
v_call: TRBV7-8
j_call: TRBJ2-1

cdr3_nt: TGTGCCAGCAGCTTAGAGACGGAGTACACCTTC
cdr3_aa: CASSLETEYTF
clone_size: -
d_call: -
v_call: TRBV7-9
j_call: TRBJ1-2

cdr3_nt: TGTGCCAGCAGCGAACGGACAGCCACAGACTATGGCTACACCTTC
cdr3_aa: CASSERTATDYGYTF
clone_size: -
d_call: -
v_call: TRBV11-2
j_call: TRBJ1-2

cdr3_nt: TGTGCCAGCAGCTTAGACGGGACCTACGAGCAGTACTTC
cdr3_aa: CASSLDGTYEQYF
clone_size: few
d_call: -
v_call: TRBV7-6
j_call: TRBJ2-7

cdr3_nt: TGTGCCAGCTGCACCCTCGGAGGGACTGAAGCTTTCTTT
cdr3_aa: CASCTLGGTEAFF
clone_size: -
d_call: -
v_call: TRBV7-9
j_call: TRBJ1-1

cdr3_nt: TGTGCCAGCAGTGGAGCCCTTGGAGGTGAGGGTAGCAATCAGCCCCAGCATTTT
cdr3_aa: CASSGALGGEGSNQPQHF
clone_size: -
d_call: -
v_call: TRBV25-1
j_call: TRBJ1-5

cdr3_nt: TGCAGCGTGCGGCGGCAGAACGAGCAGTACTTC
cdr3_aa: CSVRRQNEQYF
clone_size: -
d_call: -
v_call: TRBV29-1
j_call: TRBJ2-7

cdr3_nt: TGTGCCAGCAGTTCCCTCGGAGAGCTCTCAACGCGGTTCTTC
cdr3_aa: CASSSLGELSTRFF
clone_size: -
d_call: -
v_call: TRBV25-1
j_call: TRBJ2-1

cdr3_nt: TGTGCCAGCAGCGAGGAGCGCTATGGCACAGATACGCAGTATTTT
cdr3_aa: CASSEERYGTDTQYF
clone_size: -
d_call: -
v_call: TRBV21-1
j_call: TRBJ2-3

cdr3_nt: TGCGCCAGCAGGGGCAGCGGAGCAAGCACAGATACGCAGTATTTT
cdr3_aa: CASRGSGASTDTQYF
clone_size: -
d_call: -
v_call: TRBV4-1
j_call: TRBJ2-3

cdr3_nt: TGCGCCAGCTCGGTAAGCGGGAGCTCCTACGAGCAGTACTTC
cdr3_aa: CASSVSGSSYEQYF
clone_size: few
d_call: TRBD2
v_call: TRBV5-1
j_call: TRBJ2-7